This T cell receptor (beta chain) appears in the sequencing data of a study of blood T cell repertoires in COVID-19. Concerning this clone itself: The same CDR3 can be traced to other DNA sequences in this sample.

Trimming left V 0 bases short and J 0 bases short, with 4 bases between. The CDR3 runs to 14 residues. Germline V gene data show CDR1 as LGHDT and CDR2 as YNNKEL (reference sequence). TCRdb keeps only in-frame clones here, not all; method: immunoSEQ multiplex PCR. The sample contains roughly 390,000 clones, approximately 87% of which appear only once. Patients of the Seattle cohort, enrolled during active infection, were followed longitudinally. This clonotype was obtained from a woman aged 25 to 39 with COVID-19, enrolled during active disease. Sequencing used peripheral blood. J is TRBJ2-3 and V is TRBV3-1 (or the pseudogene TRBV3-2); D gene uncertain. CDR3 nucleotides: TGTGCCAGCAGCCAAGATCTTAGCACAGATACGCAGTATTTT. Translating it yields CASSQDLSTDTQYF.